This T cell receptor beta chain stems from a study of blood T cell repertoires in COVID-19. Overall study context: The study drew acute and convalescent COVID-19 samples from the United States, Italy and Spain. Sample material is recorded as cDNA or gDNA derived from T cells, B-cell-depleted T cells, or PBMCs.

As handled by the study authors: Quantification of nucleated cells was approximated via reference gene primer amplification. TCRdb's copy holds only in-frame clones and misses some; the assay was immunoSEQ multiplex PCR. V, J and clone size were drawn from that table, and D and trimming were deduced from the DNA. Of 300,000 or so clones in the sample, over 80% are singletons; the top ten hold around 4%. The sequenced sample was peripheral blood. The clonotype was recovered from a woman between 45 and 60 years old with active or convalescent COVID-19.

CDR3 region: CAWRRQGGFGTEAFF. The CDR3 DNA reads as TGTGCCTGGAGGCGACAAGGGGGCTTCGGCACTGAAGCTTTCTTT. This chain uses TRBV30 with TRBJ1-1, with 7 bases fitting TRBD1. The V gene's germline CDR1 is GTSNPN and CDR2 SVGIG (reference sequence). The V segment lost 3 bases and the J segment 4 bases; nucleotides outside the gene matches: 11. The CDR3 spans 15 residues.